The T cell receptor (beta chain) described here comes from a study of T cell repertoires in cytomegalovirus infection. Across the whole study: CMV infection and matching HLA type were both indicated by public TCR beta signatures. Study-wide results and caveats: There were carriers of CMV plus the relevant HLA, and cumulative public TCR beta family frequency identified them.

TCRdb used MiXCR to reprocess the reads, holding one entry per CDR3 protein. The sample yields around 170,000 distinct CDR3 sequences, approximately 14% seen once. V lost 5 bases and J lost 0, with 14 bases in between. In germline, CDR1 is SGHVS, CDR2 FQNEAQ. This CDR3 spans 16 amino acids. This clonotype occurred many times. What it binds is unknown. The chain couples TRBV7-8 to TRBJ2-1; D is ambiguous. The origin of this receptor is a human donor in good health (CMV status not recorded). Some clones in this sample may be carry-over from other donors' samples. The sample consisted of PBMCs. The CDR3 region is CASSPDPPHSYNEQFF. Written as DNA, the CDR3 is TGTGCCAGCAGCCCTGACCCGCCCCACTCCTACAATGAGCAGTTCTTC.